Listed below are T cell receptor beta chains from one sample, sequenced in a study of T-cell reconstitution after alpha-beta-depleted transplantation in children. TCRdb re-analysed the PCR reads in MiXCR, keeping a single row per CDR3 protein. The table has over 100,000 distinct CDR3 sequences, 9% to 12% seen once; the top ten hold under 40%. The input for sequencing was PBMCs, taken before TCRalphabeta/CD19-depleted stem cell transplant. These receptors came from a boy aged 2 to 10 with acute lymphoblastic leukemia, due to receive a stem cell transplant. CDR3s leave out the opening cysteine and the closing phenylalanine or tryptophan. The order of the fields is J gene, V gene, clone size, CDR3 protein. Only part of the rows carry a size: once, few, many, or a class if the clone is expanded.

J: TRBJ1-1; V: TRBV27; size: NA; CDR3: ASSPRTLSGKNTEAF
J: TRBJ1-1; V: TRBV10-1; size: NA; CDR3: ASSRDRGLAGTEAF
J: TRBJ1-1; V: TRBV29-1; size: NA; CDR3: SVVAANTEAF
J: TRBJ2-3; V: TRBV20-1; size: many; CDR3: SAVVAGVTDTQY
J: TRBJ2-1; V: TRBV7-3; size: NA; CDR3: ASSLGGLSEQF
J: TRBJ2-1; V: TRBV5-1; size: many; CDR3: ASSLGREFYNEQF
J: TRBJ2-7; V: TRBV28; size: few; CDR3: ASSFPYARDRDLYEQY
J: TRBJ1-4; V: TRBV27; size: NA; CDR3: ASSLRGQGVAEEKLF
J: TRBJ1-5; V: TRBV20-1; size: few; CDR3: SALTGNDQPQH
J: TRBJ2-1; V: TRBV20-1; size: many; CDR3: SARGTSGRYNEQF
J: TRBJ2-5; V: TRBV4-2; size: many; CDR3: ASSQEGQIQETQY
J: TRBJ2-5; V: TRBV5-1; size: many; CDR3: ASSLRGDQETQY
J: TRBJ2-4; V: TRBV5-6; size: few; CDR3: ASSSYLQGTELGKNIQY
J: TRBJ2-7; V: TRBV7-8; size: NA; CDR3: ASSHSPLVSYEQY
J: TRBJ2-6; V: TRBV15; size: few; CDR3: ATSKMGTLSSGANVLT
J: TRBJ1-6; V: TRBV5-1; size: NA; CDR3: ASSSQPTGDNSPLH
J: TRBJ1-2; V: TRBV7-2; size: many; CDR3: ASSWGQTYGYT
J: TRBJ2-1; V: TRBV12-3/TRBV12-4; size: many; CDR3: ASSLWDRSYNEQF
J: TRBJ2-3; V: TRBV5-1; size: few; CDR3: ASSSSIAGLTDTQY
J: TRBJ2-7; V: TRBV28; size: NA; CDR3: ASRPHGSPYEQY
J: TRBJ2-7; V: TRBV6-1; size: many; CDR3: ASSPTSGSFYEQY
J: TRBJ1-2; V: TRBV5-4; size: few; CDR3: ASLPGAAANYGYT
J: TRBJ2-3; V: TRBV11-2; size: few; CDR3: ASRWGVDTQY
J: TRBJ2-2; V: TRBV7-2; size: NA; CDR3: ASSYWWKRGLTGELF
J: TRBJ2-6; V: TRBV24-1; size: NA; CDR3: ATGRTSGSSVANVLT
J: TRBJ2-6; V: TRBV20-1; size: few; CDR3: SASQRAQSSGANVLT
J: TRBJ1-2; V: TRBV7-9; size: NA; CDR3: ASSPGRQGNT
J: TRBJ2-1; V: TRBV12-3/TRBV12-4; size: many; CDR3: ASSFGGSSYNEQF
J: TRBJ1-1; V: TRBV7-9; size: NA; CDR3: ASSRRTGGSTEAF
J: TRBJ2-7; V: TRBV20-1; size: NA; CDR3: SALPGGYSYEQY
J: TRBJ2-3; V: TRBV14; size: few; CDR3: ASSLTLYSGDTQY
J: TRBJ2-7; V: TRBV5-1; size: many; CDR3: ASSLVVQPYEQY
J: TRBJ2-7; V: TRBV5-1; size: NA; CDR3: ASSSLGREASYEQY
J: TRBJ2-2; V: TRBV4-1; size: NA; CDR3: ASSQVGLAKRNTGELF